This entry describes one T cell receptor (beta chain). A second 7 to 11 cycle PCR used barcoded and J-beta primers. One entry per CDR3 protein results from TCRdb running MiXCR on the 5' RACE reads. The repertoire consists of 800,000 to 950,000 distinct CDR3 sequences, with about 29% occurring once and the leading ten covering 9.5% to 13%. This record belongs to a study of blood T cells in healthy people across ages. This sample was shared with a second study, whose subject was T cells of mothers and their children. That paper notes: Related mother and child pairs showed slightly greater overlap (not significant) than unrelated pairs did.

The sample consisted of blood. The receptor was isolated from a woman aged 40 to 50 in good health.

DNA for the CDR3: TGTGCCAGCAGCGTACAGGGGGCTGGTTACAATGAGCAGTTCTTC. As protein: CASSVQGAGYNEQFF. The V gene is TRBV2, the J gene TRBJ2-1, with 9 bases identical to TRBD1. After removal of 6 bases from V and 4 bases from J, the junction contained 7 bases not matched to a gene. This CDR3 spans 15 amino acids. The germline gives CDR1 SNHLY, CDR2 FYNNEI.